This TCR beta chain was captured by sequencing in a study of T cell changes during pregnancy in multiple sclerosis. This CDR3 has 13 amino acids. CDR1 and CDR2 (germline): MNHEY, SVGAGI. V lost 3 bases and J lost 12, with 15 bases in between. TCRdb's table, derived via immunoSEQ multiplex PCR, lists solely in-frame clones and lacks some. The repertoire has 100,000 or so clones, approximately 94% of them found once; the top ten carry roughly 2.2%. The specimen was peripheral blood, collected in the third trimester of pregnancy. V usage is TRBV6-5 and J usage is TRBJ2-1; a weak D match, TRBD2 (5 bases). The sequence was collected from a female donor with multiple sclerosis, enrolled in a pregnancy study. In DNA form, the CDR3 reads TGTGCCAGCAGTTATGTAACGGGATATGTGCAGTTCTTC. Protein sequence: CASSYVTGYVQFF.